Presented here are 27 T cell receptor beta chains from one specimen sequenced in a study of human T cells and chemical hapten exposure. As for time point: pre-sensitization, week 0. Treatment meaning: therapeutic diphenylcyclopropenone sensitization with weekly scalp DPC. Unfractionated whole blood yielded total RNA. Each CDR3 protein gets one entry after TCRdb re-called the RACE reads with MiXCR. The sample records approximately 52,000 distinct CDR3 sequences, 8.5% to 10% being singletons. Sequencing used whole blood, obtained in connection with sensitization to the hapten diphenylcyclopropenone (DPC). All receptors come from a woman in her thirties with alopecia areata. Some clones in this sample may be carry-over from other donors' samples.

This clonotype came up many times. The V gene is TRBV7-2, the J gene TRBJ1-1; possibly TRBD1 for D (6 bases). The CDR3 is 14 residues long. V was trimmed by 5 bases and J by 3 bases, leaving 13 bases between them. Germline V gives CDR1 SGHTA, CDR2 FQGNSA. This chain's CDR3 is CASSTQGRHTEAFF. CDR3 in DNA: TGTGCCAGCAGCACACAGGGACGGCACACTGAAGCTTTCTTT.

Comment on this clonotype: Being one base from a much bigger clone, this may be a read error. The chain links TRBV4-3 to TRBJ1-3, with D possibly being TRBD1 (5 bases). Germline V gene lookup returns CDR1 LGHNA and CDR2 YSLEER. The CDR3 covers 18 residues. Trimming shortened V by 2 bases and J by 5 bases, and 22 bases separated the two germline ends. For the CDR3, the DNA is TGCGCCAGCAGCCAAAATACACTACAATTTGACAGTCGAAACACCATATATTTT. Amino acid sequence: CASSQNTLQFDSRNTIYF.

Ten or more counts support this clonotype. J is TRBJ1-1 and V is TRBV5-1; D remains ambiguous. The germline gives CDR1 SGHRS, CDR2 YFSETQ. V dropped 4 bases and J dropped 8 bases, with 18 bases sitting between them. The length of the CDR3 is 14 residues. DNA for the CDR3: TGCGCCAGCAGCCTGGCAAATGGGAAACAAGAAGCTTTCTTT. Its protein product is CASSLANGKQEAFF.

Ten or more counts support this clonotype. The rearrangement links TRBV5-1 to TRBJ2-5; D not resolved. Per the germline V gene, CDR1 is SGHRS and CDR2 is YFSETQ. CDR3 length: 14 amino acids. The V end lost 0 bases, the J end lost 5 bases, and 11 bases lay between the germline ends. The CDR3 spells CASSLDLVVETQYF. The CDR3 nucleotides read TGCGCCAGCAGCTTGGACTTAGTGGTGGAGACCCAGTACTTC.

Ten or more counts support this clonotype. The chain combines TRBV6-6 with TRBJ1-3; maybe TRBD1 (5 bases). The V and J ends lost 4 bases and 5 bases respectively, with 21 bases between them. The germline gives CDR1 MNHNY, CDR2 SVGAGI (reference sequence). The CDR3 has 17 residues. The CDR3: CASSSRVGERNRNTIYF. The CDR3 DNA reads as TGTGCCAGCAGTTCACGAGTGGGGGAAAGAAATAGAAACACCATATATTTT.

This clonotype showed up many times. The rearrangement uses TRBV6-2 or TRBV6-3 and TRBJ1-5; no firm D call. Trimming stripped 5 bases from V and 7 bases from J, with 18 bases between. Germline assignment: CDR1 MNHEY and CDR2 SVGEGT. This CDR3 comprises 15 residues. The CDR3 region is CASSPTLGSRQPQHF. The CDR3 DNA sequence: TGTGCCAGCAGTCCCACCCTGGGCAGTCGACAGCCCCAGCATTTT.

This clonotype was counted a few times. V gene TRBV5-4 combines with J gene TRBJ1-1; TRBD1 might be the D (6 bases). This CDR3 is built from 15 residues. Germline loops: CDR1 SGHNT, CDR2 YYREEE (reference sequence). V was clipped by 2 bases and J by 4 bases, with 15 bases between them. CDR3 in DNA: TGTGCCAGCAGCTTACAGGGCCTCCGGGGCACTGAAGCTTTCTTT. Encoded protein: CASSLQGLRGTEAFF.

In its sample, this clonotype was seen a few times. The chain links TRBV5-5 to TRBJ1-2; D gene unclear. The germline V gene has CDR1 SGHKS and CDR2 YYEKEE (reference sequence). Trimming pared 4 bases from V and 5 bases from J, leaving 12 bases between. There are 13 residues in the CDR3. CDR3 protein: CASSPPRTYGYTF. CDR3 bases: TGTGCCAGCAGCCCGCCCCGGACGTATGGCTACACCTTC.

The V call is TRBV6-1, the J call TRBJ2-5; D is perhaps TRBD2 (5 bases). The CDR3 is 16 amino acids. V shed 5 bases and J shed 1 base, with 17 bases lying between them. Looked up from germline, CDR1 is MNHNS and CDR2 is SASEGT. Here the CDR3 DNA reads TGTGCCAGCAGTCCTGCATCGGGGTTAACCCAAGAGACCCAGTACTTC. This sequence encodes CASSPASGLTQETQYF.

This clonotype was counted at least ten times. The chain is built from TRBV29-1 and TRBJ1-1; possible D gene TRBD1, 5 bases. The V gene lost 3 bases and the J gene lost 7 bases, with 12 bases spanning the gap. The germline V gene encodes CDR1 SQVTM and CDR2 ANQGSEA. This CDR3 has 12 residues. The CDR3 is CSVDPQGNEAFF. The DNA of the CDR3 is TGCAGCGTTGACCCGCAGGGAAATGAAGCTTTCTTT.

V and J are TRBV12-3 or TRBV12-4 and TRBJ2-1, with 9 bases lining up with TRBD2. This CDR3 region has 14 residues. J was trimmed by 9 bases and V by 8 bases; bases with no gene match: 11. The CDR3 loop reads CASELGGGAGEQFF. The CDR3 bases are TGTGCCAGCGAACTGGGCGGGGGGGCAGGTGAGCAGTTCTTC.

This clonotype was counted ten times or more. As DNA, the CDR3 is TGTGCCAGCTCAGAGGGACAGTTCAATCAGCCCCAGCATTTT. Amino acid sequence: CASSEGQFNQPQHF. The chain has TRBV18 and TRBJ1-5; TRBD1 matches 7 bases. V shed 5 bases and J 3 bases; nucleotides not matched to a gene: 4. The CDR3 runs to 14 residues. Germline-derived CDR1 and CDR2 are KGHSH and LQKENI.

This clonotype was seen a single time. The chain couples TRBV29-1 to TRBJ2-3, with D perhaps TRBD2 (5 bases). CDR3 length equals 14 residues. Germline assignment: CDR1 SQVTM and CDR2 ANQGSEA. Trimming cost V 3 bases and J 2 bases, with 12 bases left between them. CDR3 DNA sequence: TGCAGCGTTGATGGCCACCTAGCCACAGATACGCAGTATTTT. It translates to CSVDGHLATDTQYF.

This clonotype was observed at least ten times. The chain joins TRBV9 to TRBJ1-6; 10 bases match TRBD1. V shed 7 bases, J shed 7 bases, and the junction held 2 bases outside the gene matches. Per the germline V gene, CDR1 is SGDLS and CDR2 is YYNGEE. This CDR3 is 13 amino acids long. The CDR3 DNA sequence: TGTGCCAGCGGGACAGGGGAAAATTCACCCCTCCACTTT. Its protein is CASGTGENSPLHF.

This sequence joins TRBV6-6 and TRBJ2-7, with 10 bases identical to TRBD1. This CDR3 contains 14 residues. The V gene's germline CDR1 is MNHNY and CDR2 SVGAGI (reference sequence). V shed 6 bases, J shed 2 bases, and the junction held 4 bases outside the gene matches. The CDR3 region has the DNA TGTGCCAGCAGCCCGGGACAGGGGACCTACGAGCAGTACTTC. The encoded protein is CASSPGQGTYEQYF.

This clonotype was seen many times. The chain couples TRBV20-1 to TRBJ1-2; no definite D call. The CDR3 spans 12 residues. Germline CDR1 reads DFQATT; CDR2 reads SNEGSKA (reference sequence). With 6 bases removed from V and 3 bases from J, the gap between germline ends came to 11 bases. CDR3 in DNA: TGCAGTGCCTATTCTCCGGACTATGGCTACACCTTC. Protein: CSAYSPDYGYTF.

This clonotype appeared a few times. The V and J genes are TRBV29-1 and TRBJ1-1; D remains unclear. The CDR3 is 12 amino acids. Germline V gives CDR1 SQVTM, CDR2 ANQGSEA. With 3 bases removed from V and 6 bases from J, the gap between germline ends came to 11 bases. The CDR3 loop reads CSVDSGVAEAFF. In nucleotides, the CDR3 is TGCAGCGTTGATTCTGGGGTGGCTGAAGCTTTCTTT.

This clonotype rates as medium-sized. The chain links TRBV29-1 to TRBJ2-1, with D hard to call. V lost 8 bases and J lost 4, with 6 bases in between. This CDR3 region has 10 residues. Germline V gene sequence: CDR1 SQVTM, CDR2 ANQGSEA. The CDR3 here is CSYKYNEQFF. The CDR3 DNA sequence: TGCAGCTATAAGTACAATGAGCAGTTCTTC.

The chain is built from TRBV5-1 and TRBJ2-7; 7 nucleotides align to TRBD1. The germline gives CDR1 SGHRS, CDR2 YFSETQ. The CDR3 runs 15 residues. Trimming removed 0 bases from V and 1 base from J; junction bases left unmatched: 4. The CDR3 DNA reads TGCGCCAGCAGCTTGGGACAGGGCCTATCCTACGAGCAGTACTTC. It codes for CASSLGQGLSYEQYF.

This rearrangement joins TRBV12-3 or TRBV12-4 to TRBJ1-4, with D hard to call. The CDR3 is made up of 11 amino acids. The V end lost 4 bases, the J end lost 8 bases, and 5 bases lay between the germline ends. CDR3 region: CASSSGEKLFF. The CDR3 DNA sequence: TGTGCCAGCAGTTCGGGGGAAAAACTGTTTTTT.

The J gene is TRBJ2-1, the V gene TRBV11-3; D ambiguous. The CDR3 consists of 13 residues. Germline lookup yields CDR1 SGHNT and CDR2 YENEEA. V shed 2 bases and J shed 6 bases, with 8 bases lying between them. This chain's CDR3 is CASSLNPSNEQFF. The CDR3, as DNA: TGTGCCAGCAGCTTAAACCCCTCCAATGAGCAGTTCTTC.

This clonotype was counted a few times. The CDR3 nucleotides are TGTGCCAGCAGTTCTCCTAGCGGGGGCACAGATACGCAGTATTTT. Translated: CASSSPSGGTDTQYF. The chain is built from TRBV6-5 and TRBJ2-3; 9 bases fit TRBD2. Germline assignment: CDR1 MNHEY and CDR2 SVGAGI. The CDR3 extends over 15 amino acids. After removal of 4 bases from V and 1 base from J, the junction contained 3 bases not matched to a gene.

With regard to this clonotype: Given a much more abundant clone one base away, this may be a read error. The missing conserved phenylalanine or tryptophan at the end of this CDR3 makes a read error likely. V and J are TRBV6-5 and TRBJ1-1; 12 bases are shared with TRBD1. V lost 2 bases and J lost 11; bases outside the gene matches: 6. The germline CDR1 and CDR2 sequences are MNHEY and SVGAGI. CDR3 length: 14 residues. The CDR3 nucleotides are TGTGCCAGCAGTTACGGGGGACAGGGGGCGCGCGCTTTCTTG. This translates into CASSYGGQGARAFL.

The chain recombines TRBV29-1 with TRBJ2-7; no clear D gene. The ends were cut back, 4 bases at V and 2 bases at J, with 9 bases in the middle. The length of the CDR3 is 12 residues. The germline gives CDR1 SQVTM, CDR2 ANQGSEA. Written as DNA, the CDR3 is TGCAGCGTTGCCGCCGGTACCTACGAGCAGTACTTC. It is translated as CSVAAGTYEQYF.

This chain uses TRBV13 with TRBJ2-5; possible D gene TRBD1, 6 bases. V was shortened by 5 bases and J by 5 bases, with 12 bases between the two germline ends. Looked up from germline, CDR1 is PRHDT and CDR2 is FYEKMQ (reference sequence). The CDR3 has 13 amino acids. This CDR3 is CASSAGARETQYF. Written as DNA, the CDR3 is TGTGCCAGCAGCGCAGGGGCCCGCGAGACCCAGTACTTC.

The rearrangement links TRBV30 to TRBJ1-1, with D possibly matching TRBD1 (5 bases). Trimming took 3 bases from V and 5 from J, leaving 16 bases between them. The CDR3 contains 14 residues. CDR1 and CDR2 (germline): GTSNPN, SVGIG (reference sequence). CDR3 coding DNA: TGTGCCTGGAGGTTATTTGGGGGGAGGACTGAAGCTTTCTTT. As protein: CAWRLFGGRTEAFF.

The chain couples TRBV20-1 to TRBJ2-3; no definite D call. The length of the CDR3 is 11 residues. Trimming pared 5 bases from V and 8 bases from J, leaving 11 bases between. Looked up from germline, CDR1 is DFQATT and CDR2 is SNEGSKA (reference sequence). CDR3 nucleotides: TGCAGTGCTGGAAACTACGGTACGCAGTATTTT. Residues: CSAGNYGTQYF.